Described below is a single T cell receptor beta chain sequence and its context. Profiled with immunoSEQ multiplex PCR; TCRdb holds only in-frame clones, not every one. The data hold 360,000 or so clones, with 80% to 85% observed a single time. Clinical histories supplied by participants themselves formed the basis of cohort assignment. Recovery meant two consecutive negative NP/OP PCR tests, professional clearance, or resolved symptoms. These data originate in a study of blood T cell repertoires in COVID-19. The CDR3 length is 12 residues. The V end lost 4 bases, the J end lost 7 bases, and 10 bases lay between the germline ends.

This sequence originates from a woman between 50 and 59 years old who had recovered from COVID-19. The source material was PBMCs or T cells enriched from blood (not recorded which). This chain links TRBV12-3 or TRBV12-4 with TRBJ2-5; D unresolved. CDR3 coding DNA: TGTGCCAGCAGTTCGTCTAGAGCGACCCAGTACTTC. As protein: CASSSSRATQYF.